The entry below gives a single T cell receptor beta chain sequence along with its context. Its antigen is still unknown. This CDR3 contains 13 residues. The germline V gene encodes CDR1 SQVTM and CDR2 ANQGSEA. Trimming pared 3 bases from V and 5 bases from J, leaving 13 bases between. The data are from a study of vaccination effects on CD4 cells after COVID-19. TCRdb keeps only in-frame clones here, not all; method: immunoSEQ multiplex PCR. The table records 50,000 or so clones, over 50% of them present only once. The culture ran for approximately 11 days before CD4+ T cells were isolated. Previously uninfected by SARS-CoV-2, the vaccine recipients also showed negative nucleocapsid antibodies. IL-2 medium took the place of half the medium on both days 3 and 7.

This specimen consisted of CD4+ T cells from PBMCs cultured without peptide, obtained before COVID-19 vaccination. The rearrangement uses TRBV29-1 and TRBJ1-1; D is perhaps TRBD1 (5 bases). This TCR was recovered from a human donor who received a COVID-19 vaccine. The CDR3 DNA reads as TGCAGCGTTGAGTGGGGCTTAGGGACTGAAGCTTTCTTT. Its protein product is CSVEWGLGTEAFF.